A selection of T cell receptor beta chains follows, all from one sample in a study of CD8+CD57+ T cells in acquired aplastic anemia. Each CDR3 protein is one row after TCRdb ran MiXCR on the reads. The sample carries under 200,000 distinct CDR3 sequences, around half recorded once. The specimen was sorted CD4+, CD8+, or CD8+CD57+ T cells (not recorded which) from PBMCs. These receptors all come from a human donor with aplastic anemia. The CDR3 runs from the conserved cysteine through the conserved F or W. D genes are given only for firm matches.

J gene	V gene	D gene	CDR3 length	CDR3 protein
TRBJ2-5	TRBV10-3	TRBD2	15	CASTGTSGGQETQYF
TRBJ1-5	TRBV29-1	TRBD1	14	CSVTTGTGNQPQHF
TRBJ2-2	TRBV11-2	TRBD1	17	CASSLGPSGGRTGELFF
TRBJ2-1	TRBV20-1	TRBD2	15	CSAYPWRESSNEQFF
TRBJ2-4	TRBV15	NA	14	CATSRDGYKNIQYF
TRBJ2-7	TRBV11-1	TRBD2	15	CASSLQRGGTYEQYF
TRBJ1-1	TRBV10-3	TRBD1	16	CAISAGTGNKNTEAFF
TRBJ2-3	TRBV11-1	TRBD1	15	CASSLGQGGTDTQYF
TRBJ1-2	TRBV20-1	NA	13	CSARTGPNYGYTF
TRBJ1-1	TRBV7-2	NA	15	CASSPRLAGGREAFF
TRBJ1-6	TRBV10-3	TRBD1	16	CASSTGTGNQRSPLHF
TRBJ2-7	TRBV5-4	TRBD2	15	CASSPGLAERYEQYF
TRBJ2-5	TRBV20-1	NA	13	CSASEWTQDAQYF
TRBJ1-6	TRBV20-1	NA	17	CSARDGDAPGVNSPLYF
TRBJ2-2	TRBV7-9	NA	13	CASSRQEAGELFF
TRBJ2-5	TRBV7-8	NA	15	CASSLGGGRAETQYF
TRBJ2-1	TRBV10-3	TRBD2	14	CAIRPGLTTAEQFF
TRBJ2-7	TRBV6-1	NA	11	CASSPGNEQYF
TRBJ2-2	TRBV2	NA	15	CASSYDLATTGELFF
TRBJ2-7	TRBV7-2	TRBD2	15	CASSPRGGDFYEQYF
TRBJ1-3	TRBV12-3/TRBV12-4	NA	13	CASSFREGNTIYF
TRBJ2-3	TRBV2	NA	15	CASAKDQGYTDTQYF
TRBJ2-3	TRBV24-1	TRBD2	16	CATSDSRAGGTDTQYF
TRBJ2-5	TRBV9	TRBD1	16	CASSAGQGANQETQYF
TRBJ2-7	TRBV7-8	TRBD2	18	CASSLSTVGLAYIYEQYF
TRBJ1-2	TRBV19	NA	15	CASSSDSRANYGYTF
TRBJ2-3	TRBV4-2	TRBD2	19	CASSQAGASGFPSTDTQYF
TRBJ2-1	TRBV24-1	NA	14	CATSEAGQVNEQFF
TRBJ2-7	TRBV24-1	TRBD1	15	CATSYPGQVPYEQYF
TRBJ2-1	TRBV20-1	NA	15	CSARDGGVNYNEQFF
TRBJ2-7	TRBV2	NA	14	CASTMPVLSYEQYF
TRBJ2-2	TRBV10-3	NA	11	CAIRDTGELFF
TRBJ2-6	TRBV20-1	NA	15	CSAPTRQTGANVLTF
TRBJ1-2	TRBV19	NA	15	CASTLIGGGPRGYTF
TRBJ2-3	TRBV25-1	NA	15	CARRAHRTDTDTQYF
TRBJ2-5	TRBV9	NA	14	CASSGPGALETQYF
TRBJ1-2	TRBV15	TRBD1	15	CATSMGGATGGGYTF
TRBJ2-5	TRBV19	TRBD1	16	CASRRGQGVGQETQYF
TRBJ2-1	TRBV6-1	NA	12	CAIGGTYNEQFF
TRBJ2-3	TRBV7-8	TRBD2	16	CASSWRTSMATDTQYF
TRBJ2-1	TRBV7-3	NA	14	CASSLWGGDNEQFF
TRBJ2-7	TRBV9	TRBD1	15	CASSEGQGPSYEQYF
TRBJ2-3	TRBV6-4	NA	15	CASSDSLERGDTQYF
TRBJ1-2	TRBV10-3	TRBD1	12	CAIRGTDYGYTF
TRBJ1-1	TRBV10-3	TRBD1	19	CAISESGQGSAGANTEAFF
TRBJ2-1	TRBV15	TRBD2	16	CATSRGTSGDYNEQFF
TRBJ1-2	TRBV28	NA	15	CASSLSQIPNYGYTF
TRBJ2-5	TRBV4-1	TRBD2	16	CASSPKVSSGQETQYF
TRBJ2-1	TRBV11-2	NA	17	CASSLGASGTGYNEQFF
TRBJ2-5	TRBV4-1	NA	15	CASSQDHGAQETQYF
TRBJ2-1	TRBV28	NA	14	CASSGLLSYNEQFF
TRBJ2-2	TRBV6-1	NA	14	CASSGTEGAGELFF
TRBJ2-7	TRBV10-3	NA	15	CAISESPGSPYEQYF